This T cell receptor beta chain was found in a study of shared clonotypes between healthy human individuals. At the level of the study: Donors were a couple of women and three men aged 18 to 49.

CDR1 is SGHTA and CDR2 is FQGTGA in the germline V gene. Trimming pared 5 bases from V and 6 bases from J, leaving 14 bases between. The CDR3 runs to 14 residues. Using immunoSEQ multiplex PCR, the repertoire was profiled, and TCRdb retains in-frame clones only, with some absent. The top ten clones hold 0.52% of a sample with approximately 1.1 million clones, around 78% of them seen once. The sequenced sample was memory CD4+ T cells from PBMCs. As to subset: CD45RA-negative fraction. The rearrangement uses TRBV7-3 and TRBJ2-1; D is unclear. The source is a man in his late teens or twenties in good health. Some clones in this sample may be carry-over from other donors' samples. CDR3 in DNA: TGTGCCAGCAGCCCCGTCGGTATACCCAATGAGCAGTTCTTC. It codes for CASSPVGIPNEQFF.